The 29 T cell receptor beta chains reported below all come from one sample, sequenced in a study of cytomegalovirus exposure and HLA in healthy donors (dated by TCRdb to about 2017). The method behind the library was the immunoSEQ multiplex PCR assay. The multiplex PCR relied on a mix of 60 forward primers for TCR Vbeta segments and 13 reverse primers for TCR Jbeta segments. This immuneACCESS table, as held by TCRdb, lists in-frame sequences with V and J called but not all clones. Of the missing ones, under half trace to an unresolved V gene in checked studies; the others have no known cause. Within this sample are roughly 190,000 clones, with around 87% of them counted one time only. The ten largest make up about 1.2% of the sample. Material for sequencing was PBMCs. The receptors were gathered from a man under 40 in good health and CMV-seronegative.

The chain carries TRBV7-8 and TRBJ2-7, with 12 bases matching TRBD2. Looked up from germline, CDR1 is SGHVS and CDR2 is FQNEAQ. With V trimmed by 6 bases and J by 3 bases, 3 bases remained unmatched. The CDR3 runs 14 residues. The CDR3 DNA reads TGTGCCAGCAGACCGACTAGCGGGGGCTACGAGCAGTACTTC. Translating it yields CASRPTSGGYEQYF.

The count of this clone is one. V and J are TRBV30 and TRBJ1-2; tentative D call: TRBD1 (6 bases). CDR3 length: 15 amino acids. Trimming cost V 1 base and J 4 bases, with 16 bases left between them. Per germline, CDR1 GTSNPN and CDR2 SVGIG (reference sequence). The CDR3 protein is CAWSGTADIPYGYTF. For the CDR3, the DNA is TGTGCCTGGAGTGGGACAGCCGACATACCCTATGGCTACACCTTC.

The CDR3 here is CASSPKPDSPLHF. For the CDR3, the DNA is TGTGCCAGCAGCCCCAAGCCCGATTCACCCCTCCACTTT. This chain links TRBV7-6 with TRBJ1-6; D remains ambiguous. V gave up 5 bases and J gave up 8 bases, with 10 bases separating them. CDR1 SGHVS and CDR2 FNYEAQ come from the germline V gene. CDR3 length: 13 residues.

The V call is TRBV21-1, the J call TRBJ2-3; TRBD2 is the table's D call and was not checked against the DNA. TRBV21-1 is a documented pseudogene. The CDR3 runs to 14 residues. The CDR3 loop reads CASSKGATTDTQYF. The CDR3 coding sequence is TGTGCCAGCAGCAAAGGAGCGACCACAGATACGCAGTATTTT.

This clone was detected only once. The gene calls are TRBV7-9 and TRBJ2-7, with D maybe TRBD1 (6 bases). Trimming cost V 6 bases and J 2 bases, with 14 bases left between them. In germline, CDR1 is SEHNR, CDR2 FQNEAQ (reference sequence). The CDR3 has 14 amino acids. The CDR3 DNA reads TGTGCCAGCAGTCAAAACAGGGACACCTACGAGCAGTACTTC. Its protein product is CASSQNRDTYEQYF.

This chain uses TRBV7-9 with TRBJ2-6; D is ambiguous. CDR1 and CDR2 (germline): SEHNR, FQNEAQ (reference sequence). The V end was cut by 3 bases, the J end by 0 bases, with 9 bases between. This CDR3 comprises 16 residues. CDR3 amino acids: CASSFVRASGANVLTF. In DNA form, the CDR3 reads TGTGCCAGCAGCTTTGTGAGAGCCTCTGGGGCCAACGTCCTGACTTTC. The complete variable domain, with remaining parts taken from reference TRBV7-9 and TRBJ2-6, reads DTGVSQNPRHKITKRGQNVTFRCDPISEHNRLYWYRQTLGQGPEFLTYFQNEAQLEKSRLLSDRFSAERPKGSFSTLEIQRTEQGDSAMYLCASSFVRASGANVLTFGAGSRLTVL.

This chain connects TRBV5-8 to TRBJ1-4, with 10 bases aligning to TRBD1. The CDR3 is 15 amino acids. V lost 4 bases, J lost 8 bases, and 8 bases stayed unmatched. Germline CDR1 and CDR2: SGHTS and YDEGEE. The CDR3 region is CASSRRSGQGEKLFF. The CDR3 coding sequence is TGTGCCAGCAGCCGACGCTCGGGACAGGGGGAAAAACTGTTTTTT.

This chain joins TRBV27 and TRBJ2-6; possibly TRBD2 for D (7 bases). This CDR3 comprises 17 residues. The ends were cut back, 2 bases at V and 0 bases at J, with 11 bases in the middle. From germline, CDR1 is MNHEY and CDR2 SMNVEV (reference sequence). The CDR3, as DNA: TGTGCCAGCAGTTTAGCGGGGGCTCTCTCTGGGGCCAACGTCCTGACTTTC. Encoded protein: CASSLAGALSGANVLTF.

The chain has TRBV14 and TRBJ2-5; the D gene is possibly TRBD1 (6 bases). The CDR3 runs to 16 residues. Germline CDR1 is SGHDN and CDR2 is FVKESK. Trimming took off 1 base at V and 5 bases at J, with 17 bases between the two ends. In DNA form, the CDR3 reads TGTGCCAGCAGCCAAGGGGCAGGGGACAATTGGGAGACCCAGTACTTC. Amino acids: CASSQGAGDNWETQYF.

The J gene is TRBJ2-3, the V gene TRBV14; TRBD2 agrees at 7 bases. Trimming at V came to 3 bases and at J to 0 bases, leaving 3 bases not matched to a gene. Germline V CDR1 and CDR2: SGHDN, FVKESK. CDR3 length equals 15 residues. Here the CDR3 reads CASSHEAGSTDTQYF. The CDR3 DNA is TGTGCCAGCAGCCACGAAGCGGGAAGCACAGATACGCAGTATTTT. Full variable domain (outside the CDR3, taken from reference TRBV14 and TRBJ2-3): EAGVTQFPSHSVIEKGQTVTLRCDPISGHDNLYWYRRVMGKEIKFLLHFVKESKQDESGMPNNRFLAERTGGTYSTLKVQPAELEDSGVYFCASSHEAGSTDTQYFGPGTRLTVL.

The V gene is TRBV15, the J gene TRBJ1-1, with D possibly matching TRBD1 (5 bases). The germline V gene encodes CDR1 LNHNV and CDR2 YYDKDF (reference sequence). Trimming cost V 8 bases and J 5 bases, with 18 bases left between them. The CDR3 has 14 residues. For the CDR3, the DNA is TGTGCCACCGCGGCGCGGGGCGAGTGGACTGAAGCTTTCTTT. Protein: CATAARGEWTEAFF. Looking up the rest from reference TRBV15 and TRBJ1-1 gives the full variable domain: DAMVIQNPRYQVTQFGKPVTLSCSQTLNHNVMYWYQQKSSQAPKLLFHYYDKDFNNEADTPDNFQSRRPNTSFCFLDIRSPGLGDTAMYLCATAARGEWTEAFFGQGTRLTVV.

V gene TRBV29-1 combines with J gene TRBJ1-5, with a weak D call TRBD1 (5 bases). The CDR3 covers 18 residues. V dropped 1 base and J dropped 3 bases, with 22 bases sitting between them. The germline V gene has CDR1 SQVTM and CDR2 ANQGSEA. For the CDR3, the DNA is TGCAGCGTTGAAGCTCTCCCCTACACGGCAGGGCCCAATCAGCCCCAGCATTTT. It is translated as CSVEALPYTAGPNQPQHF.

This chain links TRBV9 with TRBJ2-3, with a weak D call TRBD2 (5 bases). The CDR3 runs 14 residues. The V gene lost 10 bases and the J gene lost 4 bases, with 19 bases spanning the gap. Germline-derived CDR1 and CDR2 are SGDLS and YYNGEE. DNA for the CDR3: TGTGCCTCTACCATAAGGGAACTAGCAGATACGCAGTATTTT. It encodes CASTIRELADTQYF.

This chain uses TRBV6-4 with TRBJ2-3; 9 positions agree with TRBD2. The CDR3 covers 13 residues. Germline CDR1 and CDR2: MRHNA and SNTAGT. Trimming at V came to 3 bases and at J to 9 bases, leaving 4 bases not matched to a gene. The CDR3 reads CASSEGLAGTQYF. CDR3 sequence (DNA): TGTGCCAGCAGTGAGGGACTAGCAGGCACGCAGTATTTT.

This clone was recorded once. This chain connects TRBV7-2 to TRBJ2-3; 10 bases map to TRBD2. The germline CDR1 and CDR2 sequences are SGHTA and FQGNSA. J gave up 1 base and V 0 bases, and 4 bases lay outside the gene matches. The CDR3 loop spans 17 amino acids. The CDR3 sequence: CASSLAGLAGGTDTQYF. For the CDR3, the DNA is TGTGCCAGCAGCTTAGCGGGGCTAGCGGGGGGCACAGATACGCAGTATTTT.

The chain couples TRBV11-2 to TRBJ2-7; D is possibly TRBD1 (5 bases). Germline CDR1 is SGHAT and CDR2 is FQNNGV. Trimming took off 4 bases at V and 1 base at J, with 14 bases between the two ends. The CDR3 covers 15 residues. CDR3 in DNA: TGTGCCAGCAGCTCTCTGGGGCGTCGGTCCTACGAGCAGTACTTC. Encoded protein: CASSSLGRRSYEQYF.

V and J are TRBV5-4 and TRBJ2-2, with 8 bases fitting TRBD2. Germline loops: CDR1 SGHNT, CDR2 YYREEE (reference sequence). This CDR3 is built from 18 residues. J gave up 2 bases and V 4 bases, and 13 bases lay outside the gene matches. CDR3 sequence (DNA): TGTGCCAGCAGCCGGCGGGGAGCGGGGGCTACAAACACCGGGGAGCTGTTTTTT. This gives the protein CASSRRGAGATNTGELFF.

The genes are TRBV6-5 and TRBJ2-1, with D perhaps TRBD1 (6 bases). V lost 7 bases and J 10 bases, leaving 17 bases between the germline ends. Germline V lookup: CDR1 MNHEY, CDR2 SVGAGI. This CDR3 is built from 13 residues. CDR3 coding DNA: TGTGCCAGCAAGCTTATACAGGGAGTGGAGCAGTTCTTC. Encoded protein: CASKLIQGVEQFF.

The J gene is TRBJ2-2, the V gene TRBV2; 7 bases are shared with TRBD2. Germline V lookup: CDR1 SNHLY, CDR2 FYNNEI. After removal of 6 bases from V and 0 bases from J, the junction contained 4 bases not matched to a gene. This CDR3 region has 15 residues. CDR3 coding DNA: TGTGCCAGCAGGAGGCGGGGGTCGAACACCGGGGAGCTGTTTTTT. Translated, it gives CASRRRGSNTGELFF.

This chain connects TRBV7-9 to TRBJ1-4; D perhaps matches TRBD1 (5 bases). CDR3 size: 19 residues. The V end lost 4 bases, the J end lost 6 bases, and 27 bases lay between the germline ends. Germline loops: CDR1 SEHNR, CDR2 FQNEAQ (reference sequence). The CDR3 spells CASSSTLVGTPGGDEKLFF. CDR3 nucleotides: TGTGCCAGCAGCTCGACGCTAGTAGGGACTCCGGGTGGGGATGAAAAACTGTTTTTT.

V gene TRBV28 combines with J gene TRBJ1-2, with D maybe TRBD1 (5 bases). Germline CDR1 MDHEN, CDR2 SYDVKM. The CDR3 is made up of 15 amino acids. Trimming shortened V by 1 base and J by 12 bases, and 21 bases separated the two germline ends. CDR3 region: CASSLSDRGNRLDTF. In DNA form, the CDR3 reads TGTGCCAGCAGTTTATCAGACCGGGGGAACAGGTTGGACACCTTC.

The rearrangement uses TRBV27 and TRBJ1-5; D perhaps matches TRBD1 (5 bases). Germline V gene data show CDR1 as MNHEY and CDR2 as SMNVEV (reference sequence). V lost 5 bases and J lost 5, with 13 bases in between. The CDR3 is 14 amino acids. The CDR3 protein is CASSPPGFDQPQHF. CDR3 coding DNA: TGTGCCAGCAGTCCCCCAGGGTTCGATCAGCCCCAGCATTTT.

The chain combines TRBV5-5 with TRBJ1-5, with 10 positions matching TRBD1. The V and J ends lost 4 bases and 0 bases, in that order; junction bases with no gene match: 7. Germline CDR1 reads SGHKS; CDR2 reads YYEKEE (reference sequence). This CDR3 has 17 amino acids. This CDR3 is CASSPQDRGISNQPQHF. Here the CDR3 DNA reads TGTGCCAGCAGCCCGCAGGACAGGGGGATTAGCAATCAGCCCCAGCATTTT.

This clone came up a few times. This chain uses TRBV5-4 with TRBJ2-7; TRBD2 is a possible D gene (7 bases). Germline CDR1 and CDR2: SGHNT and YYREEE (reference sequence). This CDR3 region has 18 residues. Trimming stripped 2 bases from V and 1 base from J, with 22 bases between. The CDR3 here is CASSLGGGEGGLSYEQYF. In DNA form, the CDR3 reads TGTGCCAGCAGCTTAGGGGGAGGGGAGGGAGGACTTTCCTACGAGCAGTACTTC.

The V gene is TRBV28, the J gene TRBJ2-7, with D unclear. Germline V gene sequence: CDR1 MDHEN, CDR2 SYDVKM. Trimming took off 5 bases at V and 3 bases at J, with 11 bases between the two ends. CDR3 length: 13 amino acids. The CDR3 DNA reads TGTGCCAGCAGTATCCCCCCCAACTACGAGCAGTACTTC. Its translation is CASSIPPNYEQYF.

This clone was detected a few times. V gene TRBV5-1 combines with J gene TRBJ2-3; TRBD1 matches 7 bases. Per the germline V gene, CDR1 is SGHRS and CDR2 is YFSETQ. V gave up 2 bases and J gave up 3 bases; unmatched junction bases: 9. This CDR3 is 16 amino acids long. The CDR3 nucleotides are TGCGCCAGCAGCTTTACCGCAGGGGGTCCGACAGATACGCAGTATTTT. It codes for CASSFTAGGPTDTQYF.

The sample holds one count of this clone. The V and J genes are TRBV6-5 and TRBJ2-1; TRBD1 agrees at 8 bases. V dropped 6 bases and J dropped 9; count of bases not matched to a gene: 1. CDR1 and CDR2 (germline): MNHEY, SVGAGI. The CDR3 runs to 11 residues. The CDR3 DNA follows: TGTGCCAGCAGCAGGGGGCCTGAGCAGTTCTTC. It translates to CASSRGPEQFF.

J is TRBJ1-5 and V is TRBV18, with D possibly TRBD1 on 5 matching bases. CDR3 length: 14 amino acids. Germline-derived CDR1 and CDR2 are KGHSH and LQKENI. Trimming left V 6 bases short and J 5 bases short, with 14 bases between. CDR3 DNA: TGTGCCAGCTCGGCAGGGAATTTCGATCAGCCCCAGCATTTT. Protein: CASSAGNFDQPQHF.

CDR3 DNA: TGTGCCAGCAGCTTAGCTCAGGATACGCAGTATTTT. It yields the protein CASSLAQDTQYF. V usage is TRBV7-8 and J usage is TRBJ2-3; no clear D gene. Per the germline V gene, CDR1 is SGHVS and CDR2 is FQNEAQ. V was pared by 0 bases and J by 6 bases, with 4 bases between. This CDR3 region has 12 residues.